This is a list of T cell receptor beta chains from one sample in a study of shared clonotypes between healthy human individuals. TCRdb keeps only in-frame clones here, not all; method: immunoSEQ multiplex PCR. The repertoire holds some 1 million clones, about 70% seen once, with approximately 1.5% in the top ten. Sample: memory CD4+ T cells sorted from blood. These receptors all stem from a young man in good health. Each CDR3 is given with its conserved first and last residue. Each record gives: CDR3 DNA, CDR3 protein, D gene, V gene, clone size, J gene. The D gene is left open where the match is weak. Some rows mark clone size as missing; the rest say once, few, many or name a class of expanded clone.

DNA: TGTGCCAGCAGTGAAGCGCTTAGCGGACAGTATGGCTACACCTTC
CDR3: CASSEALSGQYGYTF
D: NA
V: TRBV2
size: many
J: TRBJ1-2

DNA: TGCGCCACTCGCCCTAGCGGGGATCGGGGTGAGACCCAGTACTTC
CDR3: CATRPSGDRGETQYF
D: TRBD2
V: TRBV5-1
size: NA
J: TRBJ2-5

DNA: TGTGCCAGCAGCGGGTCCCCGGGACTGAACCTTCGCAATGAAAAACTGTTTTTT
CDR3: CASSGSPGLNLRNEKLFF
D: NA
V: TRBV11-2
size: once
J: TRBJ1-4

DNA: TGTGCCATCAGTGAACGGGGCCCCAGCACAGATACGCAGTATTTT
CDR3: CAISERGPSTDTQYF
D: NA
V: TRBV10-3
size: NA
J: TRBJ2-3

DNA: TGTGCCAGCAGTCTACAGGGTATCGTGGGCGATGAGCAGTTCTTC
CDR3: CASSLQGIVGDEQFF
D: NA
V: TRBV27
size: NA
J: TRBJ2-1

DNA: TGCAGCGGCAGGCTGAACACTGAAGCTTTCTTT
CDR3: CSGRLNTEAFF
D: NA
V: TRBV29-1
size: NA
J: TRBJ1-1

DNA: TGTGCCAGCAGCCCACGAGCGGGGGCGCGGTATAATTCACCCCTCCACTTT
CDR3: CASSPRAGARYNSPLHF
D: NA
V: TRBV7-9
size: NA
J: TRBJ1-6

DNA: TGTGCCAGCACCCTAGCGGGAGGTTATAAAAACATTCAGTACTTC
CDR3: CASTLAGGYKNIQYF
D: TRBD2
V: TRBV7-2
size: few
J: TRBJ2-4

DNA: TGTGCCAGCAGTTTGTTCAAGGGTACGCAGTATTTT
CDR3: CASSLFKGTQYF
D: NA
V: TRBV28
size: NA
J: TRBJ2-3

DNA: TGTGCCAGCAATCACGGGGGTGTCGATGAAAAACTGTTTTTT
CDR3: CASNHGGVDEKLFF
D: NA
V: TRBV6-6
size: NA
J: TRBJ1-4

DNA: TGTGCCATCAGTCCAGCGTCAGGATACAATGAGCAGTTCTTC
CDR3: CAISPASGYNEQFF
D: NA
V: TRBV10-3
size: NA
J: TRBJ2-1

DNA: TGTGCCAGCCGCCTGTCCGTGACCGGGGAGCTGTTTTTT
CDR3: CASRLSVTGELFF
D: NA
V: TRBV28
size: NA
J: TRBJ2-2

DNA: TGTGCCAGCAGCTTACAGCCTGTGGGAGAGACCCAGTACTTC
CDR3: CASSLQPVGETQYF
D: NA
V: TRBV11-2
size: NA
J: TRBJ2-5

DNA: TGTGCCAGCAGCCCCGGCGCGGCAGGGGACGGTACGCAGTATTTT
CDR3: CASSPGAAGDGTQYF
D: NA
V: TRBV9
size: NA
J: TRBJ2-3

DNA: TGTGCCAGCAGGTCCGGTCTCGCGGGGACCACAGATACGCAGTATTTT
CDR3: CASRSGLAGTTDTQYF
D: NA
V: TRBV11-2
size: NA
J: TRBJ2-3

DNA: TGCAGTGCCATGACATTATACGAGCAGTACTTC
CDR3: CSAMTLYEQYF
D: NA
V: TRBV20-1
size: once
J: TRBJ2-7

DNA: TGTGCCAGCAGTTTTTCGGGACGGTGGTCCTACGAGCAGTACTTC
CDR3: CASSFSGRWSYEQYF
D: NA
V: TRBV6-1
size: once
J: TRBJ2-7

DNA: TGTGCCAGCAGCCGCCGCGAGGGGGAAGCTTTCTTT
CDR3: CASSRREGEAFF
D: NA
V: TRBV5-8
size: NA
J: TRBJ1-1

DNA: TGTGCCAGCAGGGGCGGGACTAGCGGGAGTGATACGCAGTATTTT
CDR3: CASRGGTSGSDTQYF
D: TRBD2
V: TRBV6-1
size: NA
J: TRBJ2-3

DNA: TGTGCCAGCAGCTTAGGTAAAGAGACCCAGTACTTC
CDR3: CASSLGKETQYF
D: NA
V: TRBV7-2
size: NA
J: TRBJ2-5